The 2 T cell receptor beta chains below all came from one sample that was sequenced in a study of shared clonotypes between healthy human individuals. The method was immunoSEQ multiplex PCR; TCRdb's version includes in-frame clones alone and lacks a portion of them. This table holds about a million clones, 65% to 80% found once. The sequencing sample was made of memory CD4+ T cells sorted from blood. Subset meaning: CD45RA-negative fraction. Receptors originate from a man between 18 and 35 years old in good health.

This rearrangement joins TRBV10-3 to TRBJ1-1, with a tentative D call TRBD1 (5 bases). CDR1 is ENHRY and CDR2 is SYGVKD in the germline V gene. The CDR3 length is 13 residues. The V end was cut by 11 bases, the J end by 1 base, with 14 bases between. In DNA, the CDR3 is TGTGCCTCTGAGACAGAACCGAACACTGAAGCTTTCTTT. Translated: CASETEPNTEAFF.

The chain is built from TRBV10-3 and TRBJ2-7; D may be TRBD1 or TRBD2 (5 bases each). Germline lookup yields CDR1 ENHRY and CDR2 SYGVKD. This CDR3 region has 12 residues. Trimming took 8 bases from V and 4 from J, leaving 12 bases between them. As DNA, the CDR3 is TGTGCCATCGCCGGGGCAGGGTACGAGCAGTACTTC. Translated, it gives CAIAGAGYEQYF.